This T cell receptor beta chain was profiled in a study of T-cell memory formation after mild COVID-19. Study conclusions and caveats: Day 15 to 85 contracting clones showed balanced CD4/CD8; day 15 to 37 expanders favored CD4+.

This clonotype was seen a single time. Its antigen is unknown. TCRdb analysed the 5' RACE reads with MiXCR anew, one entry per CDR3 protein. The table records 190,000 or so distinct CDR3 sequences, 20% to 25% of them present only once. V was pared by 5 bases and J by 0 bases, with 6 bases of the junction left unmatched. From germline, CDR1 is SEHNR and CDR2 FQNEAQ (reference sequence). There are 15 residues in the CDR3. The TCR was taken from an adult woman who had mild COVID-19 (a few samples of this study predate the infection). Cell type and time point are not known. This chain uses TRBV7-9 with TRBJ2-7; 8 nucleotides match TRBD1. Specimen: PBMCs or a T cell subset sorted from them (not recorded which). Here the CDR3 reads CASSPWDRTSYEQYF. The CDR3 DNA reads TGTGCCAGCAGCCCATGGGACAGGACCTCCTACGAGCAGTACTTC.